The 14 T cell receptor beta chains given below trace back to one sample, sequenced in a study of blood T cell repertoires in COVID-19. Clones were sequenced by immunoSEQ multiplex PCR, and TCRdb holds only the in-frame ones, with some missing. This table has 110,000 or so clones, roughly 85% appearing once. Input material: peripheral blood. The receptors here all came from a woman between 55 and 75 years old with COVID-19, enrolled during active disease.

The chain combines TRBV5-6 with TRBJ1-2, with D unclear. Per germline, CDR1 SGHDT and CDR2 YYEEEE. The CDR3 loop spans 14 amino acids. The germline V and J ends were trimmed by 2 bases and 3 bases, with 11 bases remaining between them. The CDR3 reads CASSLLQAHYGYTF. For the CDR3, the DNA is TGTGCCAGCAGCTTACTCCAGGCCCACTATGGCTACACCTTC.

The chain couples TRBV2 to TRBJ1-1; the D gene is possibly TRBD1 (6 bases). Germline CDR1 SNHLY, CDR2 FYNNEI. The CDR3 consists of 13 residues. V dropped 9 bases and J dropped 4 bases, with 15 bases sitting between them. CDR3 DNA sequence: TGTGCCAGTAAGTGGGGGGGCAGCACTGAAGCTTTCTTT. Its translation is CASKWGGSTEAFF.

The J gene is TRBJ2-6, the V gene TRBV5-4, with 8 nucleotides matching TRBD1. The CDR3 runs 17 residues. With V trimmed by 3 bases and J by 4 bases, 9 bases remained unmatched. Germline CDR1 is SGHNT and CDR2 is YYREEE (reference sequence). This chain's CDR3 is CASSWGQAPSGANVLTF. As DNA, the CDR3 is TGTGCCAGCAGCTGGGGACAGGCTCCTTCCGGGGCCAACGTCCTGACTTTC.

This chain joins TRBV11-2 and TRBJ1-5; D might be TRBD1 (5 bases). The CDR3 extends over 15 amino acids. V was clipped by 0 bases and J by 5 bases, with 11 bases between them. CDR1 and CDR2 (germline): SGHAT, FQNNGV. The DNA of the CDR3 is TGTGCCAGCAGCTTAGATTCGCGGGGGGATCAGCCCCAGCATTTT. Translating gives CASSLDSRGDQPQHF.

The gene calls are TRBV5-1 and TRBJ1-1; D gene ambiguous. Per the germline V gene, CDR1 is SGHRS and CDR2 is YFSETQ. V shed 3 bases and J shed 0 bases, with 6 bases lying between them. The CDR3 spans 13 residues. The DNA of the CDR3 is TGCGCCAGCAGCTCCGAGTTGAACACTGAAGCTTTCTTT. Its translation is CASSSELNTEAFF.

The chain has TRBV27 and TRBJ2-5; 10 bases line up with TRBD2. V trimming: 5 bases; J trimming: 4 bases; junction bases outside the gene matches: 16. Germline V gene lookup returns CDR1 MNHEY and CDR2 SMNVEV (reference sequence). The CDR3 has 18 amino acids. The CDR3 coding sequence is TGTGCCAGCAGTCCTGGACTAGCGGAAGCGGGTTTTGTAGAGACCCAGTACTTC. Protein sequence: CASSPGLAEAGFVETQYF.

The chain joins TRBV2 to TRBJ1-4; D is unclear. Per germline, CDR1 SNHLY and CDR2 FYNNEI. The V end lost 7 bases, the J end lost 0 bases, and 6 bases lay between the germline ends. The CDR3 has 13 residues. CDR3: CASTRATNEKLFF. In nucleotides, the CDR3 is TGTGCCAGCACAAGAGCAACTAATGAAAAACTGTTTTTT.

The genes are TRBV14 and TRBJ2-5; D possibly corresponds to TRBD2 (6 bases). The length of the CDR3 is 14 residues. Germline CDR1 and CDR2: SGHDN and FVKESK. Trimming removed 5 bases at V and 1 base at J, with 11 bases between. For the CDR3, the DNA is TGTGCCAGCAGCTACCTGGGAGGCCAAGAGACCCAGTACTTC. It translates to CASSYLGGQETQYF. Complete variable domain (other parts from reference TRBV14 and TRBJ2-5): EAGVTQFPSHSVIEKGQTVTLRCDPISGHDNLYWYRRVMGKEIKFLLHFVKESKQDESGMPNNRFLAERTGGTYSTLKVQPAELEDSGVYFCASSYLGGQETQYFGPGTRLLVL.

J is TRBJ1-2 and V is TRBV28; the D gene is possibly TRBD1 (5 bases). The CDR3 loop spans 12 amino acids. Looked up from germline, CDR1 is MDHEN and CDR2 is SYDVKM. Trimming stripped 6 bases from V and 6 bases from J, with 11 bases between. CDR3 coding DNA: TGTGCCAGCAGCGGCAGGGTCAATGGCTACACCTTC. Protein: CASSGRVNGYTF.

The rearrangement joins TRBV9 to TRBJ1-1, with D tentatively TRBD1 (6 bases). Trimming stripped 3 bases from V and 7 bases from J, with 13 bases between. The CDR3 totals 13 residues. CDR1 and CDR2 from the germline V gene are SGDLS and YYNGEE. CDR3 sequence reads: CASSDTETGEAFF. CDR3 nucleotides: TGTGCCAGCAGCGATACGGAGACAGGTGAAGCTTTCTTT.

This clone occurred once. The chain has TRBV6-2 or TRBV6-3 and TRBJ1-1; D is ambiguous. In germline, CDR1 is MNHEY, CDR2 SVGEGT. V was trimmed by 6 bases and J by 0 bases, leaving 14 bases between them. The CDR3 is made up of 15 amino acids. The CDR3 nucleotides read TGTGCCAGCAGCGGTTTGACAAGCATGAACACTGAAGCTTTCTTT. Protein product: CASSGLTSMNTEAFF.

This chain joins TRBV5-8 and TRBJ2-5, with unresolved D. The CDR3 has 13 amino acids. Trimming left V 5 bases short and J 2 bases short, with 10 bases between. CDR1 is SGHTS, CDR2 YDEGEE, per germline. CDR3 sequence: CASRLLVQETQYF. The CDR3, as DNA: TGTGCCAGCAGGCTACTGGTACAAGAGACCCAGTACTTC.

J is TRBJ1-1 and V is TRBV6-1; 7 positions agree with TRBD1. V shed 3 bases and J 0 bases; nucleotides not matched to a gene: 7. The CDR3 consists of 16 residues. Germline assignment: CDR1 MNHNS and CDR2 SASEGT. CDR3 in amino acids: CASSEGTVLMNTEAFF. For the CDR3, the DNA is TGTGCCAGCAGTGAGGGGACAGTTCTTATGAACACTGAAGCTTTCTTT.

This clone showed up just once. This chain uses TRBV27 with TRBJ2-7, with 7 bases matching TRBD1. The germline CDR1 and CDR2 sequences are MNHEY and SMNVEV (reference sequence). Unmatched junction bases numbered 2, after V lost 4 bases and J lost 8 bases. There are 11 residues in the CDR3. CDR3 DNA: TGTGCCAGCAGTTGGGACAGAAAGCAGTACTTC. This encodes CASSWDRKQYF.